This T cell receptor beta chain was identified in a study of cytomegalovirus exposure and HLA in healthy donors. Across the whole study: Samples from HLA-typed donors yielded about 85 million unique TCRs in an early data release. The study's findings and limits: The study flagged some 180 TCR beta chains as cytomegalovirus-associated. Clonal expansion was found to be greater in HLA-associated TCR beta chains than in equally common others in a later analysis.

Donors consisted of healthy bone marrow donors. It was with 60 Vbeta and 13 Jbeta primers that the PCR ran. TCRdb's table, derived via immunoSEQ multiplex PCR, lists solely in-frame clones and lacks some. The sample includes fewer than 250,000 clones, about three quarters seen only once; the top ten take around 0.99%. Comment on this clone: Its antigen is unknown.

Germline V gene sequence: CDR1 SNHLY, CDR2 FYNNEI. V shed 6 bases, J shed 4 bases, and the junction held 10 bases outside the gene matches. The CDR3 runs to 15 residues. The chain employs TRBV2 and TRBJ1-1, with 8 bases aligning to TRBD1. Sequencing was carried out using PBMCs. This receptor was identified in a woman aged 40 to 50 in good health and CMV-seronegative. For the CDR3, the DNA is TGTGCCAGCAGCGGACAGGGTACCCAATCCACTGAAGCTTTCTTT. Encoded protein: CASSGQGTQSTEAFF.